The 4 T cell receptor beta chains presented below share a single source sample, sequenced in a study of T cells in Graves' hyperthyroidism and ophthalmopathy. RNA transcripts provided the source from which TCR beta CDR3 regions were amplified. First-round RT-PCR targeting the TCR CDR3 was performed with the HTBI primer set. One entry per CDR3 protein, called by TCRdb with MiXCR from the multiplex PCR reads. The sample comprises around 560,000 distinct CDR3 sequences, roughly a sixth of which are singletons, and 15% to 20% rests with the top ten. Sequenced sample: blood. These receptors all stem from a woman between 18 and 30 years old with Graves' hyperthyroidism.

The rearrangement joins TRBV7-9 to TRBJ2-1; D gene ambiguous. V shed 1 base and J shed 12 bases, with 10 bases lying between them. Per the germline V gene, CDR1 is SEHNR and CDR2 is FQNEAQ (reference sequence). CDR3 size: 12 residues. Here the CDR3 reads CASSLEAVGQFF. The CDR3 DNA follows: TGTGCCAGCAGCTTAGAGGCAGTTGGGCAGTTCTTC.

This chain joins TRBV5-6 and TRBJ2-1, with TRBD2 identical over 10 bases. The V gene end was trimmed by 1 base and the J gene end by 7 bases; junction bases not matched to a gene: 5. The CDR3 runs to 15 residues. Germline V lookup: CDR1 SGHDT, CDR2 YYEEEE. The CDR3 region is CASSLRTSGKNEQFF. The CDR3 nucleotides read TGTGCCAGCAGCTTGAGAACTAGCGGGAAGAATGAGCAGTTCTTC.

This clonotype was picked up many times. The genes are TRBV11-2 and TRBJ2-5; no firm D call. Germline loops: CDR1 SGHAT, CDR2 FQNNGV. This CDR3 has 14 amino acids. V was shortened by 5 bases and J by 5 bases, with 15 bases between the two germline ends. Written as DNA, the CDR3 is TGTGCCAGCAGCCACCATAGTAGGACGGAGACCCAGTACTTC. Amino acids: CASSHHSRTETQYF.

The rearrangement uses TRBV20-1 and TRBJ2-3; D unresolved. Germline CDR1 and CDR2: DFQATT and SNEGSKA (reference sequence). This CDR3 comprises 15 residues. Deletions cut 0 bases from V and 2 bases from J, with 12 bases between. The DNA of the CDR3 is TGCAGTGCTAGAGATCGTTGGGGTTCCACAGATACGCAGTATTTT. Residues: CSARDRWGSTDTQYF.